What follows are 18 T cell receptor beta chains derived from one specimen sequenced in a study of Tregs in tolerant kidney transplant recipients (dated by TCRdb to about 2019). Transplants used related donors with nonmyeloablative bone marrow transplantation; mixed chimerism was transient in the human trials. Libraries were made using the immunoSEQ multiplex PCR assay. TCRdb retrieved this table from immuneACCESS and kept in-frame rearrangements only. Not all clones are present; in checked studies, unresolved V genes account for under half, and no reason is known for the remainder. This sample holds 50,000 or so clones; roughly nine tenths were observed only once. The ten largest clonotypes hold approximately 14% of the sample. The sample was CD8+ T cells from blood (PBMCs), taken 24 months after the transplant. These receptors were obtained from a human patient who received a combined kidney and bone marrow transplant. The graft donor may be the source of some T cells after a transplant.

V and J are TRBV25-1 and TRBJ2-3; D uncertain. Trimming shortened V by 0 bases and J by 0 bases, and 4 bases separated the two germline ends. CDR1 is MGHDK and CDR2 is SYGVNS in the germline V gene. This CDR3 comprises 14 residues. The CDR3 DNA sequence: TGTGCCAGCAGTGAATACCGGAGCACAGATACGCAGTATTTT. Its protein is CASSEYRSTDTQYF.

CDR3 region: CASTTGGGNTEAFF. The CDR3 region has the DNA TGTGCCAGCACCACAGGGGGCGGGAACACTGAAGCTTTCTTT. The chain couples TRBV27 to TRBJ1-1, with 9 bases fitting TRBD1. V dropped 7 bases and J dropped 1; count of bases not matched to a gene: 4. There are 14 residues in the CDR3. Germline CDR1 reads MNHEY; CDR2 reads SMNVEV (reference sequence).

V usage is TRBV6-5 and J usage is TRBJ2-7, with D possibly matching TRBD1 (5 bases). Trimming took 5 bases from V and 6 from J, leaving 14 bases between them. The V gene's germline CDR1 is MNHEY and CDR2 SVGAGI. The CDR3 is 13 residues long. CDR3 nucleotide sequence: TGTGCCAGCAGTGCGCAGGGTTATGGCGAGCAGTACTTC. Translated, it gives CASSAQGYGEQYF.

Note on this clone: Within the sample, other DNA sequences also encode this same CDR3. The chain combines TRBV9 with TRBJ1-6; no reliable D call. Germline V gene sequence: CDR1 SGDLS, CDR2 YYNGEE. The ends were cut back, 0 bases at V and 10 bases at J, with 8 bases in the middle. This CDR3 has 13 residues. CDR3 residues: CASSVGGNSPLHF. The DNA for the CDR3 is TGTGCCAGCAGCGTAGGCGGTAACTCACCCCTCCACTTT.

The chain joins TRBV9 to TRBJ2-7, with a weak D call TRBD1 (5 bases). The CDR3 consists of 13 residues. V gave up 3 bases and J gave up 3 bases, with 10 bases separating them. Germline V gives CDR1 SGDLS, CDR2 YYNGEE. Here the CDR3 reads CASSADSLYEQYF. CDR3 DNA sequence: TGTGCCAGCAGCGCCGACAGCCTCTACGAGCAGTACTTC. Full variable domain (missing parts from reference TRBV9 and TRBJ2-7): DSGVTQTPKHLITATGQRVTLRCSPRSGDLSVYWYQQSLDQGLQFLIQYYNGEERAKGNILERFSAQQFPDLHSELNLSSLELGDSALYFCASSADSLYEQYFGPGTRLTVT.

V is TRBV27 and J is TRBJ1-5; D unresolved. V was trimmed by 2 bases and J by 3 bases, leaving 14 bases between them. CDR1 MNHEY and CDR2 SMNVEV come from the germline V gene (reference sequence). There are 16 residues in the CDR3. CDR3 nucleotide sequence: TGTGCCAGCAGTTTAACTGGCGGTACCGTCAATCAGCCCCAGCATTTT. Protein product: CASSLTGGTVNQPQHF.

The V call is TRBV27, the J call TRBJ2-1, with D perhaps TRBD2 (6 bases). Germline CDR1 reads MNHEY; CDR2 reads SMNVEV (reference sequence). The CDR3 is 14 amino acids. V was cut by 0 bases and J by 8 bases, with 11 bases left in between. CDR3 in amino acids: CASSLSTSPDEQFF. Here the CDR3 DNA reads TGTGCCAGCAGTTTATCGACTAGTCCCGATGAGCAGTTCTTC.

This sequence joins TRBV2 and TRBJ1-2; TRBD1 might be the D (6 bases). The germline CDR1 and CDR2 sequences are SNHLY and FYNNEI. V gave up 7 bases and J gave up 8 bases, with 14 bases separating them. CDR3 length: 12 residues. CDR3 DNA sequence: TGTGCCAGCATAACAGGGCGGTACGGCTACACCTTC. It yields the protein CASITGRYGYTF. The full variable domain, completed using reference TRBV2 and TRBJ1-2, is EPEVTQTPSHQVTQMGQEVILRCVPISNHLYFYWYRQILGQKVEFLVSFYNNEISEKSEIFDDQFSVERPDGSNFTLKIRSTKLEDSAMYFCASITGRYGYTFGSGTRLTVV.

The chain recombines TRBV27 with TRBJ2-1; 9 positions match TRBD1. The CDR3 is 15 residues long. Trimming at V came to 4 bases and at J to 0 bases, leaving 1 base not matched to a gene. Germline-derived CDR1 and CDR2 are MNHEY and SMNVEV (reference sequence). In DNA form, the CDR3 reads TGTGCCAGCAGTTGGGGACAGGGCTCCTACAATGAGCAGTTCTTC. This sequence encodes CASSWGQGSYNEQFF.

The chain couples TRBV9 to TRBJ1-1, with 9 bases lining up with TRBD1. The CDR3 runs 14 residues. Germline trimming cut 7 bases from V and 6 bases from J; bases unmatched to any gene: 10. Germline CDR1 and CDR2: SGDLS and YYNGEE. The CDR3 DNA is TGTGCCAGCGGGCGGGACAGGGAATTGGCTGAAGCTTTCTTT. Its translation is CASGRDRELAEAFF. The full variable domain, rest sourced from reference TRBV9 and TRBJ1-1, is DSGVTQTPKHLITATGQRVTLRCSPRSGDLSVYWYQQSLDQGLQFLIQYYNGEERAKGNILERFSAQQFPDLHSELNLSSLELGDSALYFCASGRDRELAEAFFGQGTRLTVV.

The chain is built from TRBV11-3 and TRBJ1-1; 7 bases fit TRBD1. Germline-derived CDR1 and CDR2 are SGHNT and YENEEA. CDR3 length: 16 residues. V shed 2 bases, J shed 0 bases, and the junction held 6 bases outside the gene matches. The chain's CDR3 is CASSLPMDRMNTEAFF. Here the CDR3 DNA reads TGTGCCAGCAGCTTACCGATGGACAGGATGAACACTGAAGCTTTCTTT.

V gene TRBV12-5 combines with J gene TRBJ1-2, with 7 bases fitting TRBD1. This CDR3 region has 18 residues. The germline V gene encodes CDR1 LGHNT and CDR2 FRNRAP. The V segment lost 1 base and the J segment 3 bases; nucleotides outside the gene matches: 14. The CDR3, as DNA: TGTGCTAGTGGTTTGGCGGGCTCCTTAAGGACAGGCGACTATGGCTACACCTTC. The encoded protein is CASGLAGSLRTGDYGYTF.

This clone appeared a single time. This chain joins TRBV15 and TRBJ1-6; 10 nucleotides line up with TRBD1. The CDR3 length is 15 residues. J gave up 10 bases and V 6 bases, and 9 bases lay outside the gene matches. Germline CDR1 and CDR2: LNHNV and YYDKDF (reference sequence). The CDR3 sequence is CATRFYRDRGSPLHF. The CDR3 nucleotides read TGTGCCACCAGGTTTTACCGGGACAGGGGATCACCCCTCCACTTT. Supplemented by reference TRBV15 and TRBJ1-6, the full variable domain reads DAMVIQNPRYQVTQFGKPVTLSCSQTLNHNVMYWYQQKSSQAPKLLFHYYDKDFNNEADTPDNFQSRRPNTSFCFLDIRSPGLGDTAMYLCATRFYRDRGSPLHFGNGTRLTVT.

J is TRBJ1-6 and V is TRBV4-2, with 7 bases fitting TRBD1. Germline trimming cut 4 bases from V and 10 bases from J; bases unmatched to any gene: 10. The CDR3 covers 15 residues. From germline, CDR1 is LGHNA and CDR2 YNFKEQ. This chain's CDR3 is CASSPLQGMVSPLHF. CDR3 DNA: TGTGCCAGCAGCCCTTTACAGGGGATGGTGTCACCCCTCCACTTT.

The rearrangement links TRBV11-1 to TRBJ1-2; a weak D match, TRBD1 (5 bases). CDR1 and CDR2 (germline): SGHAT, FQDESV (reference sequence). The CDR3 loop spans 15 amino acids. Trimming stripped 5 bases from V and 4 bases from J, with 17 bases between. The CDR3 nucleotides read TGTGCCAGCAGCCATCAGGACAAGGGAGGCTATGGCTACACCTTC. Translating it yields CASSHQDKGGYGYTF.

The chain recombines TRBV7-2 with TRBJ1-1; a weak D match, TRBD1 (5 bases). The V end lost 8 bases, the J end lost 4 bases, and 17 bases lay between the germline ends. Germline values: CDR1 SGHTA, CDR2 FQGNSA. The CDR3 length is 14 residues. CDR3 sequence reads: CASETGRASTEAFF. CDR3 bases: TGTGCCAGCGAAACGGGCAGGGCGAGCACTGAAGCTTTCTTT.

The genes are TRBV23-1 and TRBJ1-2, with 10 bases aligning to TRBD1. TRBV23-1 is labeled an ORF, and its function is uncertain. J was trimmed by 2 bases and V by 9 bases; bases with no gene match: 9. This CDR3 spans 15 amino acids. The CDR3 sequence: CASWPGQGMNYGYTF. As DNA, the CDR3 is TGCGCCAGTTGGCCGGGACAGGGGATGAACTATGGCTACACCTTC.

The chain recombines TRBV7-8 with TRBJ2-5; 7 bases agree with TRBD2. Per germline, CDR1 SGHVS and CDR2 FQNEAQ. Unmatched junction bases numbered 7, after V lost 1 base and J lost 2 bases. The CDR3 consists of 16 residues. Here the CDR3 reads CASSLGPSGSQETQYF. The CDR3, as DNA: TGTGCCAGCAGCTTAGGGCCTAGCGGCTCTCAAGAGACCCAGTACTTC.